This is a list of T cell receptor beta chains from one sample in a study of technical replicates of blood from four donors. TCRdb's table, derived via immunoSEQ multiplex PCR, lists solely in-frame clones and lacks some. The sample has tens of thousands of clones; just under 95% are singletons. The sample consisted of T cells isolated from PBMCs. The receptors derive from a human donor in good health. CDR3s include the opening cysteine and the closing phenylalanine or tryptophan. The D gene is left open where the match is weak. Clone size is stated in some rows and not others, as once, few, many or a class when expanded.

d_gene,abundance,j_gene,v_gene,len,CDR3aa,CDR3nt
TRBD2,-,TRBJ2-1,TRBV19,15,CASSIQASGRFEQFF,TGTGCCAGTAGTATACAGGCTAGCGGGAGGTTTGAGCAGTTCTTC
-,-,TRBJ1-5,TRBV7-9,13,CASSLTRGEPQHF,TGTGCCAGCAGCTTAACCAGGGGTGAGCCCCAGCATTTT
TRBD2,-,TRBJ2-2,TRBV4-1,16,CASSQVGSGRSGELFF,TGCGCCAGCAGCCAAGTGGGTAGCGGGAGGTCCGGGGAGCTGTTTTTT
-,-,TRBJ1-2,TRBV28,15,CASSRGAGEAPGYTF,TGTGCCAGCAGCCGGGGGGCAGGGGAGGCGCCTGGCTACACCTTC
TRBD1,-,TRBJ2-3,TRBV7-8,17,CASSSGATGDRDNTQYF,TGTGCCAGCAGCTCTGGAGCCACCGGGGACAGGGATAATACGCAGTATTTT
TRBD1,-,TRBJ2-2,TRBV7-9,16,CASSSRQGAPAGELFF,TGTGCCAGCAGCTCCCGACAGGGGGCGCCTGCCGGGGAGCTGTTTTTT
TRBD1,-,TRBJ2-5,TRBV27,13,CASSPDRAETQYF,TGTGCCAGCAGTCCGGACAGGGCGGAGACCCAGTACTTC
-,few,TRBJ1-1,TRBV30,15,CAWSGRRGLNTEAFF,TGTGCCTGGAGCGGAAGGAGGGGACTGAACACTGAAGCTTTCTTT
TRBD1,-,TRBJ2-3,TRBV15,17,CATSRDRATGQDNTQYF,TGTGCCACCAGCAGAGATCGTGCAACCGGACAGGACAATACGCAGTATTTT
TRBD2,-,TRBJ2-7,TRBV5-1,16,CASSLEASGRHYEQYF,TGCGCCAGCAGCTTGGAGGCTAGCGGGAGACACTACGAGCAGTACTTC
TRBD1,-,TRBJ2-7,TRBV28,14,CASSSRTGLYEQYF,TGTGCCAGCAGCTCTCGGACAGGGCTCTACGAGCAGTACTTC
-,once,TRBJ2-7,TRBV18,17,CASSLTIQDYGAYEQYF,TGTGCCAGCTCACTGACAATTCAGGACTACGGGGCCTACGAGCAGTACTTC
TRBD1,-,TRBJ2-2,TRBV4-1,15,CASSTGQGTTGELFF,TGCGCCAGCAGCACCGGACAGGGGACCACCGGGGAGCTGTTTTTT
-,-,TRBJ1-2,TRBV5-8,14,CASSFSRLNYGYTF,TGTGCCAGCAGCTTCTCCCGGTTAAACTATGGCTACACCTTC
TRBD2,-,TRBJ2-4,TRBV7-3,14,CASSTTGTSLIQYF,TGTGCCAGCAGCACGACCGGGACTAGTCTCATTCAGTACTTC
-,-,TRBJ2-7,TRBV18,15,CASSPDSASAYEQYF,TGTGCCAGCTCACCTGACAGCGCCTCAGCCTACGAGCAGTACTTC
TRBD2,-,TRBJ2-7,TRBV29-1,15,CSAPGLAGGRDEQYF,TGCAGCGCCCCGGGACTAGCGGGAGGGCGGGACGAGCAGTACTTC
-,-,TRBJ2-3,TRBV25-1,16,CASSDTGTFFTDTQYF,TGTGCCAGCAGTGATACGGGGACATTTTTCACAGATACGCAGTATTTT
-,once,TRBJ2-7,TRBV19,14,CASSRGRISYEQYF,TGTGCCAGTTCCAGAGGGCGGATTTCCTACGAGCAGTACTTC
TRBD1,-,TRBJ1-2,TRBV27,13,CASRNLGQPGYTF,TGTGCCAGCAGAAACCTGGGACAGCCTGGCTACACCTTC
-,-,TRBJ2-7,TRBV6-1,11,CASSPFYEQYF,TGTGCCAGCAGCCCGTTTTACGAGCAGTACTTC
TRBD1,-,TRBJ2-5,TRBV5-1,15,CASSLGQGGQETQYF,TGCGCCAGCAGCTTGGGACAGGGGGGCCAAGAGACCCAGTACTTC
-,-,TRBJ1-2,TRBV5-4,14,CASSLAGVDYGYTF,TGTGCCAGCAGCTTGGCAGGGGTAGACTATGGCTACACCTTC
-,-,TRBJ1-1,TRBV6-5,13,CASSSQGFTEAFF,TGTGCCAGCAGTTCACAGGGTTTCACTGAAGCTTTCTTT
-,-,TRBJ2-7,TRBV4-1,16,CASRKVFSASLNEQYF,TGCGCCAGCAGAAAGGTGTTTTCGGCTAGCCTAAACGAGCAGTACTTC
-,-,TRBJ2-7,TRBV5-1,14,CASRQGYSSYEQYF,TGCGCCAGCAGGCAGGGATATAGCTCCTACGAGCAGTACTTC
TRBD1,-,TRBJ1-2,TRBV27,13,CASHPTGGSGYTF,TGTGCCAGTCATCCTACAGGGGGATCGGGCTACACCTTC
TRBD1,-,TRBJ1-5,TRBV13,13,CASSRDRNQPQHF,TGTGCCAGCAGCCGGGACAGAAATCAGCCCCAGCATTTT
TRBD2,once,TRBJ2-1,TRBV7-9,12,CASTSGTNEQFF,TGTGCCAGCACTAGCGGGACTAATGAGCAGTTCTTC
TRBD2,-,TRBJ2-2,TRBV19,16,CASSIELAGAYGELFF,TGTGCCAGTAGTATAGAACTAGCGGGAGCCTACGGGGAGCTGTTTTTT
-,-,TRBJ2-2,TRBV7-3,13,CASSLTGPGELFF,TGTGCCAGCAGCTTAACCGGTCCCGGGGAGCTGTTTTTT
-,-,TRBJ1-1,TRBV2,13,CASSEKEYTEAFF,TGTGCCAGCAGTGAGAAGGAGTACACTGAAGCTTTCTTT
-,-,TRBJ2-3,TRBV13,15,CASTFRGIGTDTQYF,TGTGCCAGCACCTTCCGGGGTATTGGCACAGATACGCAGTATTTT
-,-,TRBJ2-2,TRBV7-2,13,CASSLFVTGELFF,TGTGCCAGCAGCTTATTCGTAACCGGGGAGCTGTTTTTT
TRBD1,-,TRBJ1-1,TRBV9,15,CASSERQGVVAEAFF,TGTGCCAGCAGCGAACGACAGGGCGTAGTTGCTGAAGCTTTCTTT
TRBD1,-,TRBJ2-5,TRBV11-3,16,CASSPQGTGPFETQYF,TGTGCCAGCAGCCCTCAAGGGACAGGCCCTTTCGAGACCCAGTACTTC